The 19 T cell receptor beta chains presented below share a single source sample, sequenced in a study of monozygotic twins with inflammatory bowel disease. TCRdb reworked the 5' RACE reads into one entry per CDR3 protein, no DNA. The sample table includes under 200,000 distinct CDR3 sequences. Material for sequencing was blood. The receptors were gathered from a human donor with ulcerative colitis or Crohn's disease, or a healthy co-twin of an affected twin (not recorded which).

The CDR3 region is CASSPPGLAGDMIYEQYF. The chain links TRBV3-1 to TRBJ2-7; TCRdb proposes TRBD2, but this gene call is untestable without DNA. The CDR3 consists of 18 residues. From germline, CDR1 is LGHDT and CDR2 YNNKEL (reference sequence).

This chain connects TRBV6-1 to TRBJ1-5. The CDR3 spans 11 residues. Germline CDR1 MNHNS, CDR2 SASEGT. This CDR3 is CASSHNQPQHF.

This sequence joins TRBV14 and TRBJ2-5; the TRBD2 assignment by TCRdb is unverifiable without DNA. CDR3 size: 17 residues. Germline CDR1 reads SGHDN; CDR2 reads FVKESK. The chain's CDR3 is CASSQGETSGREETQYF.

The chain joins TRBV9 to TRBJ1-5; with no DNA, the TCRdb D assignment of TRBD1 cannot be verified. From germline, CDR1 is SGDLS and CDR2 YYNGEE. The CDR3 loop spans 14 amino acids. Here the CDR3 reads CASSPDRVNQPQHF.

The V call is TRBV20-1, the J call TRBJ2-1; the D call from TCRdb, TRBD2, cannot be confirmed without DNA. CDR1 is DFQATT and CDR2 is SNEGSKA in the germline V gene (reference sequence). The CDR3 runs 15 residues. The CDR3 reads CSARLAGTLGNEQFF.

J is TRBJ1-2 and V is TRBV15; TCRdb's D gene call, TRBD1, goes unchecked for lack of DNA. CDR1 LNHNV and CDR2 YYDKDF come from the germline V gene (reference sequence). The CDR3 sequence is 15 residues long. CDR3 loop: CATSRGLGAIYGYTF.

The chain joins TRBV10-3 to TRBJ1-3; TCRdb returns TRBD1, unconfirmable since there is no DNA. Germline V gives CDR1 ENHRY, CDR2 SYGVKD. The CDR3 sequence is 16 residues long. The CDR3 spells CDISEQVRAAGNTIYF.

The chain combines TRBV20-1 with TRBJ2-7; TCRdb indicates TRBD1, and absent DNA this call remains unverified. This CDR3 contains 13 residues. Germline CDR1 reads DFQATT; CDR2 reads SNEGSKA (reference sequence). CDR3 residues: CSAQDRDPYEQYF.

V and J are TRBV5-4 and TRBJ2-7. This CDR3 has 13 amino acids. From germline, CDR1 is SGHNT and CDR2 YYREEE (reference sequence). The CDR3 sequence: CASSLGVVYEQYF.

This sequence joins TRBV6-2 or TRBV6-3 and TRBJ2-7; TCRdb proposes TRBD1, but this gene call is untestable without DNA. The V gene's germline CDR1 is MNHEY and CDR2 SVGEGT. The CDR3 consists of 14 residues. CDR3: CASSSGPLDYEQYF.

CDR3 sequence reads: CASSLLAGNSGANVLTF. The V gene is TRBV11-2, the J gene TRBJ2-6. This CDR3 region has 17 residues. Germline CDR1 is SGHAT and CDR2 is FQNNGV.

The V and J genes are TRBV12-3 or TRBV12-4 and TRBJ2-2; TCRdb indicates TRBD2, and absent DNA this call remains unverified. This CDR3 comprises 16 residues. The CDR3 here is CASRPRLAGGTGELFF.

The CDR3 here is CASSQDYWVGQSFDNEQFF. The rearrangement joins TRBV4-2 to TRBJ2-1; TCRdb designates TRBD1, a call that cannot be tested without DNA. The CDR3 consists of 19 residues. The germline gives CDR1 LGHNA, CDR2 YNFKEQ.

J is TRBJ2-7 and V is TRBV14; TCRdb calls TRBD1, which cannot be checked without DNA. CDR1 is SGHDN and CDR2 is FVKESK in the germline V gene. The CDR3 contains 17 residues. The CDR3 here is CASSQDGAGSSPYEQYF.

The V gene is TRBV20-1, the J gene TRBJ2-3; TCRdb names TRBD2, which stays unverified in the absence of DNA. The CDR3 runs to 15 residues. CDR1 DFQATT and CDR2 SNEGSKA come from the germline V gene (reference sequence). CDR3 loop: CSVQRGTDSTDTQYF.

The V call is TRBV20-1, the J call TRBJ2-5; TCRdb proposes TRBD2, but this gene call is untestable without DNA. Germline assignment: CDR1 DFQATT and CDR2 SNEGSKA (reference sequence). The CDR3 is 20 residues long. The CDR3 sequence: CSARPWGASGGLWYQETQYF.

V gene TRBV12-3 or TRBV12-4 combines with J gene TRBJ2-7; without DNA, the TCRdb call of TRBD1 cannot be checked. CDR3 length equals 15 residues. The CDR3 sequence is CASSLAGTGGYEQYF.

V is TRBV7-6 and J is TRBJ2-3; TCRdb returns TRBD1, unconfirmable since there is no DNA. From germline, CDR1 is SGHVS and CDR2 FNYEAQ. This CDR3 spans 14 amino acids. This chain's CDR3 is CASSLQGTADTQYF.

The CDR3 loop reads CASRETANKLFF. The chain joins TRBV12-3 or TRBV12-4 to TRBJ1-4. The CDR3 length is 12 residues.